This T cell receptor beta chain was sequenced in a study of cytomegalovirus exposure and HLA in healthy donors. A remark on this clone: Antigen unknown.

The study, taken as a whole, reports: The study flagged roughly 150 TCR beta chains as cytomegalovirus-associated. TCR sequences were mostly rare, though some public TCRs occurred in many donors.

TCRdb's copy holds only in-frame clones and misses some; the assay was immunoSEQ multiplex PCR. This sample has roughly 250,000 clones; around 87% occur once, and the top ten carry 2% to 3%. Input material: PBMCs. The TCR was taken from a man in his late teens or twenties in good health and CMV-seronegative.

The CDR3 region is CATGELAGGPSTDTQYF. The CDR3 DNA sequence: TGTGCCACGGGGGAGCTAGCGGGGGGGCCGAGTACAGATACGCAGTATTTT. The chain is built from TRBV10-3 and TRBJ2-3, with 12 positions matching TRBD2. CDR3 length: 17 residues. Per germline, CDR1 ENHRY and CDR2 SYGVKD. With 10 bases clipped from V and 3 bases from J, the junction kept 14 bases outside the gene matches.